The 7 T cell receptor beta chains below were found in one sample sequenced in a study of shared clonotypes between healthy human individuals (TCRdb year 2020). Libraries were prepared through the immunoSEQ multiplex PCR assay. Held by TCRdb, this immuneACCESS table contains in-frame sequences only and omits some clones. Under half of the omission traces to an unresolved V gene where checked; the cause of the rest is unknown. The sample has around 480,000 clones on record, around 79% of them singletons. Clones ranked in the top ten supply approximately 12% of the sample. The source material was PBMCs. Every receptor here comes from a woman in her thirties or forties in good health. Some clones in this sample may be carry-over from other donors' samples.

The chain employs TRBV6-5 and TRBJ2-5; a possible D gene is TRBD2 (5 bases). The V gene lost 6 bases and the J gene lost 2 bases, with 16 bases spanning the gap. Germline V gives CDR1 MNHEY, CDR2 SVGAGI. This CDR3 comprises 15 residues. The CDR3 DNA reads as TGTGCCAGCAGCTCTACTAGTGGACCACAAGAGACCCAGTACTTC. Its protein is CASSSTSGPQETQYF.

This clone was picked up one time. The DNA of the CDR3 is TGTGCCAGCAGCTTGTTGCAGGGCTATGGCTACACCTTC. This codes for CASSLLQGYGYTF. This sequence joins TRBV5-6 and TRBJ1-2, with D possibly TRBD1 on 5 matching bases. Trimming stripped 1 base from V and 4 bases from J, with 8 bases between. CDR3 length: 13 amino acids. In germline, CDR1 is SGHDT, CDR2 YYEEEE.

The chain carries TRBV6-1 and TRBJ2-7; the D gene could be TRBD1 or TRBD2 (5 bases each). Germline values: CDR1 MNHNS, CDR2 SASEGT. Between the trimmed V and J ends, which lost 2 bases and 6 bases, there was a span of 14 bases. The CDR3 extends over 14 amino acids. The CDR3 reads CASSERRVGGEQYF. The DNA for the CDR3 is TGTGCCAGCAGTGAACGAAGGGTTGGGGGCGAGCAGTACTTC.

The genes are TRBV5-6 and TRBJ2-5; 11 bases fit TRBD2. The V segment lost 4 bases and the J segment 0 bases; nucleotides outside the gene matches: 2. Germline loops: CDR1 SGHDT, CDR2 YYEEEE. This CDR3 has 15 amino acids. This chain's CDR3 is CASSPGLADQETQYF. The CDR3 nucleotides read TGTGCCAGCAGCCCGGGACTAGCGGACCAAGAGACCCAGTACTTC.

The V call is TRBV10-2, the J call TRBJ2-2; D is ambiguous. CDR1 is WSHSY, CDR2 SAAADI, per germline. The germline V and J ends were trimmed by 3 bases and 1 base, with 6 bases remaining between them. CDR3 size: 14 residues. CDR3 loop: CASSDRMNTGELFF. Here the CDR3 DNA reads TGCGCCAGCAGTGACAGGATGAACACCGGGGAGCTGTTTTTT.

Note on this clone: This could be a read error, since a much larger clone is one nucleotide away. This sample also contains other DNA sequences that code for the same CDR3. This chain connects TRBV7-2 to TRBJ1-4, with D possibly TRBD1 on 5 matching bases. This CDR3 is built from 12 residues. Germline CDR1 SGHTA, CDR2 FQGNSA. The CDR3 is CASSLTPGATIF. As DNA, the CDR3 is TGTGCTAGCAGCTTAACACCCGGGGCGACGATCTTT.

The chain is built from TRBV29-1 and TRBJ1-2; D is possibly TRBD1 (6 bases). Trimming removed 7 bases at V and 7 bases at J, with 10 bases between. There are 10 residues in the CDR3. Germline lookup yields CDR1 SQVTM and CDR2 ANQGSEA. The CDR3 protein is CSARGAGYTF. The CDR3, as DNA: TGCAGCGCCCGGGGGGCTGGCTACACCTTC.